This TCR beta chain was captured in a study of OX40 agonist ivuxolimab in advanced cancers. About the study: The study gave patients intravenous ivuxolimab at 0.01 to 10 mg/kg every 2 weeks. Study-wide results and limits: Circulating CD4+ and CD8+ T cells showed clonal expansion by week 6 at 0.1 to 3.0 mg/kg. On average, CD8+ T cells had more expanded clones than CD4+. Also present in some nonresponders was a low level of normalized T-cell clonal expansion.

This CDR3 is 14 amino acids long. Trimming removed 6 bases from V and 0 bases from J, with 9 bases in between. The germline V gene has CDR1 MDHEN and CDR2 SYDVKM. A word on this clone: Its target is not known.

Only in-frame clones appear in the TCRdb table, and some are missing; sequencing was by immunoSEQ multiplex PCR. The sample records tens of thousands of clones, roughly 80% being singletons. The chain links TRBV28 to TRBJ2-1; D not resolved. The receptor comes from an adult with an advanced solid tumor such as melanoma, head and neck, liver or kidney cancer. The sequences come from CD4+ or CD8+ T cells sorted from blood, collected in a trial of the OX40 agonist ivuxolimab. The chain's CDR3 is CASSYLSSYNEQFF. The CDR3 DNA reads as TGTGCCAGCAGCTATCTGAGCTCCTACAATGAGCAGTTCTTC.